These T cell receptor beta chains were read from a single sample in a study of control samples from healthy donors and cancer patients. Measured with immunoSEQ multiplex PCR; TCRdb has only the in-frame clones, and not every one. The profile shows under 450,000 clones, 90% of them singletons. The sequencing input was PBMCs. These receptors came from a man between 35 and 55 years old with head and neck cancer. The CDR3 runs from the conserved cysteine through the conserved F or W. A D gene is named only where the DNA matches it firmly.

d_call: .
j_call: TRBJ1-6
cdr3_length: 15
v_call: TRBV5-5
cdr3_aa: CASSLNGDLASPLHF

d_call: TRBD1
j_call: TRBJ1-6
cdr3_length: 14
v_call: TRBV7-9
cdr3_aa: CASSLGQGGTPLHF

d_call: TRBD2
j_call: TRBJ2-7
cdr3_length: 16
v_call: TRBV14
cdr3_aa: CASSRTAGDKPYEQYF

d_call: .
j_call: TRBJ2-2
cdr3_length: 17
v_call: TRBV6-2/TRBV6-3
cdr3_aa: CASSYTEGGGSTGELFF

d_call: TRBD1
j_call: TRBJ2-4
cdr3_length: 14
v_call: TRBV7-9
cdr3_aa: CASSTRQGANIQYF

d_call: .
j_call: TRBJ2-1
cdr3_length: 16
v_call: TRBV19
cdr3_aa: CASSIADINVYNEQFF

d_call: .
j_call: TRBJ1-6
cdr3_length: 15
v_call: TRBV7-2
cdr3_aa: CASSQGAGDNSPLHF

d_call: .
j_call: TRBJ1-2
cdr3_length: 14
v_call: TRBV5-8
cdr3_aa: CASSPGDRDYGYTF

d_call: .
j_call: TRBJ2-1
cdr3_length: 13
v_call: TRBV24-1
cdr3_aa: CATSGVSYNEQFF

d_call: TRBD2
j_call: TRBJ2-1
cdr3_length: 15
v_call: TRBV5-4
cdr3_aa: CASSPPSGFYNEQFF

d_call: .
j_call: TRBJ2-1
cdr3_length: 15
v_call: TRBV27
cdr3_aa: CASSFQPTGKTEQFF

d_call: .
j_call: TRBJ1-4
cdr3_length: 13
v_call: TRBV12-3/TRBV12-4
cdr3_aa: CASSLWTNEKLFF

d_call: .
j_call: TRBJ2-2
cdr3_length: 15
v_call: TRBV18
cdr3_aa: CASSPSQTITGELFF

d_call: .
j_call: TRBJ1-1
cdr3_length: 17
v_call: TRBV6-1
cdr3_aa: CASSEAFRGALNTEAFF

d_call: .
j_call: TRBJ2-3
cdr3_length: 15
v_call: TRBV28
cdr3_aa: CASRLLAELTDTQYF

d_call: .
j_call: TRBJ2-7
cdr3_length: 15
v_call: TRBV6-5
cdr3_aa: CASSFARLGSYEQYF

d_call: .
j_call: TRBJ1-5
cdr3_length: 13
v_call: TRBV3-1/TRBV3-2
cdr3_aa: CASSQESGQPQHF

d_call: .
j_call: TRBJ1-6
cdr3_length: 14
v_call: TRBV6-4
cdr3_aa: CASSDYNVNSPLHF

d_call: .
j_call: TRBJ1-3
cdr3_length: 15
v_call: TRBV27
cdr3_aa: CASSLTGSSGNTIYF

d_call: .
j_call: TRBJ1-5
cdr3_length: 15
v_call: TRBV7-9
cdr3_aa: CASSPETGRSQPQHF

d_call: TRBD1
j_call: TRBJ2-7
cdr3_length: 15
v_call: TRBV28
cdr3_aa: CASARASQGSYEQYF

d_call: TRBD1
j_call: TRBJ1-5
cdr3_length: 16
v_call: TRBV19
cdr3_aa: CASSPFRDSSNQPQHF

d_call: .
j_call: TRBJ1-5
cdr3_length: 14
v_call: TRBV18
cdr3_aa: CASSPSQDNQPQHF

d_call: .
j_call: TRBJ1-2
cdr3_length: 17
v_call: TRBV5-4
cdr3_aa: CASSLDLSQSANYGYTF

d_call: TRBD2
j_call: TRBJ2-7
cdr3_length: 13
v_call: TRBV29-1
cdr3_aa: CSVRTSGLGEQYF

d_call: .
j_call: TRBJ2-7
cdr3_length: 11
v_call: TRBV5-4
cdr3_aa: CASSASAEQYF

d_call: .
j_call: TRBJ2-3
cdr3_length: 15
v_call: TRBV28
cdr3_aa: CASSPPVGRSDTQYF

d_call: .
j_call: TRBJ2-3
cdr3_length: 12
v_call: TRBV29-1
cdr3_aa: CSVDSQRDTQYF

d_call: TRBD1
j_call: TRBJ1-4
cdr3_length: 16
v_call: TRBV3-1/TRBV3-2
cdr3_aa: CASSQGGQGKGEKLFF

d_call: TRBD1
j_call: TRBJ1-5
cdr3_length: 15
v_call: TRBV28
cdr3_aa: CASSSLDRGNQPQHF

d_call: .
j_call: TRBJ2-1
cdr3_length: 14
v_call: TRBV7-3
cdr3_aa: CASSLGLAINEQFF

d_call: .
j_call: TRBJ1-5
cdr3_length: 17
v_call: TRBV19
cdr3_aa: CASSPGRREYSNQPQHF

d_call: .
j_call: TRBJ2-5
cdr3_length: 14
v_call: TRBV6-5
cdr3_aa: CASSYWQSQETQYF

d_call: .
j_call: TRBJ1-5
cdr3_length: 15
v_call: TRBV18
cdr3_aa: CASSPNGGAEQPQHF

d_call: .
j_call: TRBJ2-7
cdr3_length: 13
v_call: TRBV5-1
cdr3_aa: CASSLGISYEQYF

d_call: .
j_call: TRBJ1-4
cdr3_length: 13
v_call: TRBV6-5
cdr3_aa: CAMSGSRGEKLFF

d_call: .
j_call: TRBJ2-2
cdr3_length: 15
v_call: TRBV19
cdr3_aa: CASSITPPGAGELFF

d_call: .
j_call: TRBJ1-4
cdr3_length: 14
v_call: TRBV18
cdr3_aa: CASSPNGGYEKLFF

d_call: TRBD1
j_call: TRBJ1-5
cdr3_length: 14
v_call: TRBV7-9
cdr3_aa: CASSAGQSNQPQHF